The 2 T cell receptor beta chains listed next were all sequenced from one sample in a study of regulatory T cells in long-lasting Graves disease. Arm-PCR with iRepertoire HTBI primers amplified the CDR3 regions for these TCR beta libraries. MiXCR, applied by TCRdb to the multiplex PCR reads, yields one record per CDR3 protein. The sample contains hundreds of thousands of distinct CDR3 sequences, roughly 15% of which appear only once. Time point of the sample: newly diagnosed GD, antithyroid drugs for less than 3 months. The TCR library used RNA extracted from PBMCs. The data also belong to a second study, concerning T cells in Graves' hyperthyroidism and ophthalmopathy.

This specimen was peripheral blood mononuclear cells (PBMCs), taken at new diagnosis, from a patient treated with antithyroid drugs. These receptors were collected from a woman aged 25-40 years with Graves disease.

This clonotype has more than one count but fewer than ten. A read error is likely, as this CDR3 ends without the conserved phenylalanine or tryptophan. The chain combines TRBV6-1 with TRBJ1-1, with unresolved D. CDR3 length equals 15 residues. Trimming took 11 bases from V and 1 from J, leaving 20 bases between them. Germline-derived CDR1 and CDR2 are MNHNS and SASEGT. The CDR3 spells CAAKSSRQSNTEAFL. CDR3 nucleotides: TGTGCCGCCAAATCGAGCCGGCAGTCGAACACTGAAGCTTTCCTT.

The chain is built from TRBV6-1 and TRBJ2-3; no reliable D call. Germline CDR1 MNHNS, CDR2 SASEGT. V shed 2 bases and J shed 2 bases, with 14 bases lying between them. The CDR3 contains 16 residues. The CDR3, as DNA: TGTGCCAGCAGTGAACGTCGCGTCGGCGTCACAGATACGCAGTATTTT. It codes for CASSERRVGVTDTQYF.